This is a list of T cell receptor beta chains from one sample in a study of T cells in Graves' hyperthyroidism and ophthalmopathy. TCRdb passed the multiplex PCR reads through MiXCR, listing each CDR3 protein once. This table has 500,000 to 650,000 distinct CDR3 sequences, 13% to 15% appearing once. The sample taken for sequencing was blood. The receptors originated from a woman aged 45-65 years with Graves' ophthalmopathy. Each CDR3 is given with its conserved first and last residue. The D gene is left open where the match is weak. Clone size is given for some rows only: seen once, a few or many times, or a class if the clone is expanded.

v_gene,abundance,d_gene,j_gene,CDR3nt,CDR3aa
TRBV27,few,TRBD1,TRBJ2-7,TGTGCCAGCAGTTTAAGGGGACAGGGTCCTCTGGGCGCCTACGAGCAGTACTTC,CASSLRGQGPLGAYEQYF
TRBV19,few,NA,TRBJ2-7,TGTGCCAGTAGTCATGGAGCTATCTACGAGCAGTACTTC,CASSHGAIYEQYF
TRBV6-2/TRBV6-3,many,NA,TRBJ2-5,TGTGCCAGCAGTTACTTGAGAATTACGGAGACCCAGTACTTC,CASSYLRITETQYF
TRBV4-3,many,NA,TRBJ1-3,TGCGCCAGCAGCCAAGATGGCGGCGGTCCGACTGGAAACACCATATATTTT,CASSQDGGGPTGNTIYF
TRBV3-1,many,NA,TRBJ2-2,TGTGCCAGCAGCCAAAGGGACCAGCGTCCCGGGGAGCTGTTTTTT,CASSQRDQRPGELFF
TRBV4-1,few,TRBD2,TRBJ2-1,TGCGCCAGCAGCCAAGATGGGACTAACCTCTACAATGAGCAGTTCTTC,CASSQDGTNLYNEQFF
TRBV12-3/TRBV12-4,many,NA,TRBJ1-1,TGTGCCAGCAGTTCCCACCCAGGGTCACGGAACACTGAAGCTTTCTTT,CASSSHPGSRNTEAFF
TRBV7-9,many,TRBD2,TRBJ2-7,TGTGCCAGCAGCTTAACCCCCCGTGGGACTAGGTCCTACGAGCAGTACTTC,CASSLTPRGTRSYEQYF
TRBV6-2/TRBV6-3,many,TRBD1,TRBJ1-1,TGTGCCAGCAGTTTGGGGACAGGGGGACCCATAAACACTGAAGCTTTCTTT,CASSLGTGGPINTEAFF
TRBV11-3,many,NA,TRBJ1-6,TGTGCCAGCAGCTTGGGGTGGAATTCACCCCTCCACTTT,CASSLGWNSPLHF
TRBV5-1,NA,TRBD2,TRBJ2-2,TGCGCCGGCAGCGTCGGACTAGCGAACACCGGGGAGCTGTTTTTT,CAGSVGLANTGELFF
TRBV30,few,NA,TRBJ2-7,TGTGCCTGGAGTGTAGCAGGATCCTACGAGCAGTACTTC,CAWSVAGSYEQYF
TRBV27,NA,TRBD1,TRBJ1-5,TGTGCCAGCAGGCTACAGGGGTGGAGCAATCAGCCCCAGCATTTT,CASRLQGWSNQPQHF
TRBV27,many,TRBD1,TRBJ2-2,TGTGCCAGCAGTTTATCTTGGGACAGGGTCACCGGGGAGCTGTTTTTT,CASSLSWDRVTGELFF
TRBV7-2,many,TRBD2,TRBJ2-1,TGTGCCAGCAGCCCCCGCGGGGGGGCCCTGGGACATGAGCAGTTCTTC,CASSPRGGALGHEQFF
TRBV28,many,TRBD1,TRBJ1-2,TGTGCCAGCACCATACGACCCGGGACAGGGCGGGATGGCTACACCTTC,CASTIRPGTGRDGYTF
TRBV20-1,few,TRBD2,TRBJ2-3,TGCAGCCACACTAGCGGGAGAACGCCCACAGATACGCAGTATTTT,CSHTSGRTPTDTQYF
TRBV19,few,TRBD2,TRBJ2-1,TGTGCCAGTGGACGGACTAGCGGGAGCTCCTACAATGAGCAGTTCTTC,CASGRTSGSSYNEQFF
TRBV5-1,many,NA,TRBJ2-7,TGCGCCAGCAGCTTGGAACGGGGCACAACGTACTTC,CASSLERGTTYF
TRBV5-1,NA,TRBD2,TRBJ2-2,TGCGCCAGCACGCCTAGCGGGAGTGGTGGGGAGCTGTTTTTT,CASTPSGSGGELFF
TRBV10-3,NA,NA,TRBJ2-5,TGTGCCATCAGTGAGCAAGAGACCCAGTACTTC,CAISEQETQYF
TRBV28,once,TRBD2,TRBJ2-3,TGTGCCAGTGGGTCTAGCGGGAGTCCCACAGATACGCAGTATTTT,CASGSSGSPTDTQYF
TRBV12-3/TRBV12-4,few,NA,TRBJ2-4,TGTGCCAGCAGTTTAGGGACCCTCGAAGGGGACATTCAGTACTTC,CASSLGTLEGDIQYF
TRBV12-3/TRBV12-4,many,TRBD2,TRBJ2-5,TGTGCCAGCACCGACCCAGCGGGAGGCACCCAAGAGACCCAGTACTTC,CASTDPAGGTQETQYF
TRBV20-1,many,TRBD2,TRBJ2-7,TGCAGTGCTAGAGATCTGGTGGGGCGGGAGCCTTACGAGCAGTACTTC,CSARDLVGREPYEQYF
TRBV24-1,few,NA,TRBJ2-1,TGTGCCACCAGTGATGCCCAAACTAGTAGGCCCTACAATGAGCAGTTCTTC,CATSDAQTSRPYNEQFF
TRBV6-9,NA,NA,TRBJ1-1,TGTGCCAGCAGACACCTTCCTTCGAACACTGAAGCTTTCTTT,CASRHLPSNTEAFF
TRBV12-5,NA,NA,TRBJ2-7,TGTGCTAGTGGCCGGGCGACTAGGTTCTACGAGCAGTACTTC,CASGRATRFYEQYF
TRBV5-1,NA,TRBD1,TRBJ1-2,TGCGCCAGCAGCTTGGTACCCCAGGGGGAACGATGGGGCTACACCTTC,CASSLVPQGERWGYTF